What follows are 21 T cell receptor beta chains derived from one specimen sequenced in a study of cytotoxic CD8 clonotypes in ibrutinib-treated CLL. TCRdb's copy holds only in-frame clones and misses some; the assay was immunoSEQ multiplex PCR. This table holds about 58,000 clones, roughly 71% found once. The source material was PBMCs, sampled after 12 months of ibrutinib treatment. These receptors originate from a human donor with chronic lymphocytic leukemia.

This clone appeared a few times. The CDR3 DNA reads TGTGCCAGCAAAGAGGGGGCCGGGGAGCTGTTTTTT. Protein: CASKEGAGELFF. The V gene is TRBV7-2, the J gene TRBJ2-2, with D maybe TRBD1 (6 bases). The V end lost 7 bases, the J end lost 6 bases, and 9 bases lay between the germline ends. CDR3 size: 12 residues. Germline V gene data show CDR1 as SGHTA and CDR2 as FQGNSA.

The rearrangement uses TRBV28 and TRBJ2-2; 8 bases are shared with TRBD1. J gave up 0 bases and V 7 bases, and 4 bases lay outside the gene matches. The CDR3 extends over 15 amino acids. The V gene's germline CDR1 is MDHEN and CDR2 SYDVKM. The CDR3 region is CASTRTGTNTGELFF. CDR3 coding DNA: TGTGCCAGCACCCGGACAGGGACGAACACCGGGGAGCTGTTTTTT.

The gene calls are TRBV6-1 and TRBJ2-7; 9 bases are a match to TRBD1. J was trimmed by 3 bases and V by 5 bases; bases with no gene match: 2. Germline V gene sequence: CDR1 MNHNS, CDR2 SASEGT. This CDR3 has 13 residues. The CDR3 loop is CASSRDRVYEQYF. CDR3 nucleotide sequence: TGTGCCAGCAGTCGGGACAGGGTCTACGAGCAGTACTTC.

The chain joins TRBV19 to TRBJ2-1, with 14 bases identical to TRBD2. There are 18 residues in the CDR3. The V and J ends lost 4 bases and 2 bases, in that order; junction bases with no gene match: 7. CDR1 is LNHDA and CDR2 is SQIVND in the germline V gene (reference sequence). The CDR3 loop reads CASSTRTSGRRTYNEQFF. The CDR3 DNA is TGTGCCAGTAGTACCCGGACTAGCGGGAGGCGGACCTACAATGAGCAGTTCTTC.

This clone showed up just a few times. J is TRBJ2-7 and V is TRBV10-1, with 15 nucleotides matching TRBD2. CDR3 length: 18 amino acids. The V gene's germline CDR1 is WNHNN and CDR2 SYGVQD (reference sequence). The V segment lost 1 base and the J segment 0 bases; nucleotides outside the gene matches: 4. The CDR3, as DNA: TGCGCCAGCAGTGAGTTGGGACTAGCGGGAGGAGCCTCCTACGAGCAGTACTTC. Amino acids: CASSELGLAGGASYEQYF.

The chain uses TRBV6-5 and TRBJ1-1; D call uncertain. This CDR3 has 14 amino acids. From germline, CDR1 is MNHEY and CDR2 SVGAGI. Trimming pared 2 bases from V and 5 bases from J, leaving 12 bases between. The CDR3 sequence is CASSYGREWTEAFF. For the CDR3, the DNA is TGTGCCAGCAGTTACGGGAGGGAGTGGACTGAAGCTTTCTTT.

This chain uses TRBV6-6 with TRBJ1-2; D not certain. CDR3 length: 14 amino acids. V lost 2 bases and J lost 2, with 9 bases in between. Germline lookup yields CDR1 MNHNY and CDR2 SVGAGI (reference sequence). CDR3 DNA: TGTGCCAGCAGTTACAGAATACAAAACTATGGCTACACCTTC. It encodes CASSYRIQNYGYTF.

The chain couples TRBV13 to TRBJ2-7, with D perhaps given as TRBD1 or TRBD2 (5 bases each). CDR3 size: 13 residues. CDR1 and CDR2 (germline): PRHDT, FYEKMQ (reference sequence). Trimming removed 6 bases at V and 9 bases at J, with 18 bases between. This CDR3 is CASSTSGAQGQYF. CDR3 DNA sequence: TGTGCCAGCAGTACCTCCGGGGCCCAGGGGCAGTACTTC.

The chain has TRBV7-9 and TRBJ2-7, with TRBD2 identical over 10 bases. The CDR3 is 13 residues long. V lost 10 bases and J lost 3; bases outside the gene matches: 6. Germline CDR1 is SEHNR and CDR2 is FQNEAQ (reference sequence). The CDR3 spells CATSLAGVYEQYF. The DNA of the CDR3 is TGTGCCACCTCTCTAGCGGGAGTCTACGAGCAGTACTTC.

This clone came up once. The chain employs TRBV6-5 and TRBJ2-7, with D perhaps assigned TRBD1 or TRBD2 (5 bases each). V lost 0 bases and J 0 bases, leaving 6 bases between the germline ends. Germline CDR1 and CDR2: MNHEY and SVGAGI. This CDR3 is built from 14 residues. The DNA of the CDR3 is TGTGCCAGCAGTTACTCTGGGACCTCCTACGAGCAGTACTTC. It translates to CASSYSGTSYEQYF.

The DNA for the CDR3 is TGTGCCAGCAGCGGGACAGGGACGCGCACAGATACGCAGTATTTT. Its translation is CASSGTGTRTDTQYF. V and J are TRBV9 and TRBJ2-3, with TRBD1 identical over 8 bases. Germline CDR1 and CDR2: SGDLS and YYNGEE. The J segment lost 1 base and the V segment lost 3 bases, leaving 4 bases of the junction unmatched. The CDR3 length is 15 residues.

A single count supports this clone. The chain carries TRBV2 and TRBJ2-2; no firm D call. Deletions cut 5 bases from V and 6 bases from J, with 10 bases between. Germline CDR1 reads SNHLY; CDR2 reads FYNNEI. The CDR3 sequence is 13 residues long. The CDR3: CASSLGQAGELFF. In DNA form, the CDR3 reads TGTGCCAGCAGTCTGGGTCAGGCCGGGGAGCTGTTTTTT.

This chain joins TRBV7-2 and TRBJ2-7, with TRBD1 matching over 12 bases. This CDR3 has 14 residues. Trimming cost V 5 bases and J 7 bases; bases outside gene matches: 6. CDR1 and CDR2 (germline): SGHTA, FQGNSA. CDR3 bases: TGTGCCAGCAGCCGCGGGACAGGGGGCGAAGAGCAGTACTTC. Translated: CASSRGTGGEEQYF. Full variable domain (remainder filled in from reference TRBV7-2 and TRBJ2-7): GAGVSQSPSNKVTEKGKDVELRCDPISGHTALYWYRQSLGQGLEFLIYFQGNSAPDKSGLPSDRFSAERTGGSVSTLTIQRTQQEDSAVYLCASSRGTGGEEQYFGPGTRLTVT.

This clone was counted a few times. The chain links TRBV7-6 to TRBJ2-7; 7 bases fit TRBD2. This CDR3 spans 13 amino acids. CDR1 and CDR2 (germline): SGHVS, FNYEAQ. After removal of 6 bases from V and 1 base from J, the junction contained 3 bases not matched to a gene. The CDR3 DNA is TGTGCCAGCAGTCTAGCGGCTTCCTACGAGCAGTACTTC. Its protein is CASSLAASYEQYF.

This chain links TRBV5-1 with TRBJ2-1; no clear D gene. CDR3 length: 13 residues. Germline CDR1 is SGHRS and CDR2 is YFSETQ. With 3 bases removed from V and 7 bases from J, the gap between germline ends came to 11 bases. The CDR3: CASSWDSRNEQFF. The CDR3 DNA reads as TGCGCCAGCAGCTGGGATAGCAGGAATGAGCAGTTCTTC.

The rearrangement joins TRBV14 to TRBJ2-3; 8 nucleotides agree with TRBD1. Germline trimming cut 4 bases from V and 1 base from J; bases unmatched to any gene: 4. Germline V lookup: CDR1 SGHDN, CDR2 FVKESK. This CDR3 comprises 15 residues. The CDR3 region is CASSPDRVRTDTQYF. The CDR3 coding sequence is TGTGCCAGCAGCCCGGACAGGGTACGCACAGATACGCAGTATTTT.

This clone has ten or more counts. The gene calls are TRBV5-4 and TRBJ1-3; the D is unclear. This CDR3 contains 13 residues. V was trimmed by 4 bases and J by 3 bases, leaving 8 bases between them. In germline, CDR1 is SGHNT, CDR2 YYREEE (reference sequence). CDR3 region: CASSLSGGNTIYF. The CDR3 DNA sequence: TGTGCCAGCAGCCTTTCGGGTGGAAACACCATATATTTT.

The chain is built from TRBV15 and TRBJ1-5; D might be TRBD1 (5 bases). This CDR3 spans 17 amino acids. With 3 bases removed from V and 2 bases from J, the gap between germline ends came to 17 bases. The germline V gene encodes CDR1 LNHNV and CDR2 YYDKDF (reference sequence). DNA for the CDR3: TGTGCCACCAGCAGGGAGGCGCTGATAGGGGGCAATCAGCCCCAGCATTTT. It is translated as CATSREALIGGNQPQHF.

The gene calls are TRBV27 and TRBJ2-1; 10 bases map to TRBD1. The V gene's germline CDR1 is MNHEY and CDR2 SMNVEV (reference sequence). This CDR3 contains 13 residues. V trimming: 6 bases; J trimming: 10 bases; junction bases outside the gene matches: 6. Here the CDR3 reads CASRRQGAPEQFF. DNA for the CDR3: TGTGCCAGCAGGCGACAGGGGGCCCCGGAGCAGTTCTTC.

The chain is built from TRBV4-1 and TRBJ2-2; D unclear. This CDR3 has 15 amino acids. Trimming pared 1 base from V and 3 bases from J, leaving 9 bases between. Germline loops: CDR1 MGHRA, CDR2 YSYEKL. CDR3 amino acids: CASSQAIADTGELFF. DNA for the CDR3: TGCGCCAGCAGCCAAGCGATTGCGGACACCGGGGAGCTGTTTTTT.

This clone was detected only a few times. The rearrangement links TRBV19 to TRBJ2-2; D unresolved. Trimming cost V 4 bases and J 5 bases, with 8 bases left between them. Germline CDR1 is LNHDA and CDR2 is SQIVND (reference sequence). The CDR3 extends over 13 amino acids. CDR3 nucleotides: TGTGCCAGTAGTAAGGTGGCAACCGGGGAGCTGTTTTTT. This gives the protein CASSKVATGELFF.